The clone carrying this T cell receptor (beta chain) was picked up a small number of times. The antigen remains undetermined. Trimming stripped 3 bases from V and 0 bases from J, with 13 bases between. This CDR3 comprises 16 residues. CDR1 SEHNR and CDR2 FQNEAQ come from the germline V gene (reference sequence). This sample is part of a study of T-cell memory formation after mild COVID-19. Study details: TCR clusters largely stayed donor specific.

TCR alpha and TCR beta cDNA libraries carrying sample barcodes and UMIs were produced by 5'RACE using constant-segment primers. A single record per CDR3 protein comes from TCRdb applying MiXCR to the 5' RACE reads. Of about 440,000 distinct CDR3 sequences in the sample, roughly 20% were seen once. General study results and limits: Most CD4+ clones that shrank were in CM and EM, while CD8+ ones turned up in EMRA.

The chain recombines TRBV7-9 with TRBJ2-3; D ambiguous. Source material: PBMCs or a T cell subset sorted from them (not recorded which). The receptor's source is an adult woman who had mild COVID-19 (a few samples of this study predate the infection). Cell type and time point are not known. The CDR3 DNA is TGTGCCAGCAGCTTTAAGGAATACACTAGCACAGATACGCAGTATTTT. Protein sequence: CASSFKEYTSTDTQYF.